What follows describes a single T cell receptor beta chain. Its antigen is currently unknown. This specimen comes from a study of early T cells in non-severe SARS-CoV-2 infection. CDR3 length: 15 residues. The ends were cut back, 2 bases at V and 2 bases at J, with 13 bases in the middle. Germline-derived CDR1 and CDR2 are MDHEN and SYDVKM. Study-wide results and caveats: Missing private and CD4 specificities, VDJdb matching favored anti-spike CD8 responses.

TCRdb ran MiXCR on the 5' RACE reads and lists one entry per CDR3 protein. The sample includes approximately 73,000 distinct CDR3 sequences, 9.5% to 15% seen only once; the top ten take about 1.1%. The sample was whole blood. The sequence came from an adult who was a healthcare worker with PCR-confirmed SARS-CoV-2 infection or an uninfected control (not recorded which). The gene calls are TRBV28 and TRBJ2-7; maybe TRBD2 (5 bases). This chain's CDR3 is CASSLTGSPTYEQYF. The CDR3 DNA follows: TGTGCCAGCAGTTTAACGGGGTCACCAACCTACGAGCAGTACTTC.